The entry below gives a single T cell receptor (beta chain) sequence along with its context. What it binds is unknown. These data originate in a study of CD8 T cells in ankylosing spondylitis. Regarding the study as a whole: According to the report, clones linked to the disease were significantly enriched in matched synovial fluid samples taken from ankylosing spondylitis patients. CD8+ cells made up the disease-linked clones, which were relatively rare in peripheral blood. Seemingly characteristic of ankylosing spondylitis blood was a TCR beta motif consisting of roughly 8 highly homologous variants.

One entry per CDR3 protein, called by TCRdb with MiXCR from the 5' RACE reads. The table includes roughly 440,000 distinct CDR3 sequences, roughly 18% detected once. V gave up 4 bases and J gave up 7 bases; unmatched junction bases: 8. This CDR3 is 14 amino acids long. CDR1 and CDR2 from the germline V gene are SGHRS and YFSETQ. The sample comprised blood, either unsorted or a sorted T cell fraction (not recorded which). The sequence was obtained from a male donor with ankylosing spondylitis. The rearrangement uses TRBV5-1 and TRBJ1-2; 9 nucleotides match TRBD1. The CDR3 here is CASSRTGGESGYTF. Written as DNA, the CDR3 is TGCGCCAGCAGCCGCACAGGGGGCGAGAGTGGCTACACCTTC.